These 27 T cell receptor beta chains were sequenced from one sample in a study of cytomegalovirus exposure and HLA in healthy donors. Assay used: immunoSEQ multiplex PCR; TCRdb lists only in-frame clones, some missing. The profile shows around 300,000 clones, roughly 87% of them singletons. Sequencing input: PBMCs. These receptors were taken from a woman under 40 in good health and CMV-seropositive.

The V and J genes are TRBV2 and TRBJ2-5; D perhaps matches TRBD2 (6 bases). Germline loops: CDR1 SNHLY, CDR2 FYNNEI. The V gene lost 4 bases and the J gene lost 4 bases, with 16 bases spanning the gap. This CDR3 spans 15 amino acids. CDR3 in amino acids: CASSGWVRGTETQYF. CDR3 nucleotides: TGTGCCAGCAGTGGATGGGTCCGCGGGACAGAGACCCAGTACTTC.

The CDR3 region is CASSLDPPGELFF. The CDR3 region has the DNA TGCGCCAGCAGCTTGGACCCTCCCGGGGAGCTGTTTTTT. This chain joins TRBV5-1 and TRBJ2-2; the D is unclear. The length of the CDR3 is 13 residues. CDR1 is SGHRS, CDR2 YFSETQ, per germline. V dropped 0 bases and J dropped 6 bases, with 6 bases sitting between them.

The chain uses TRBV4-3 and TRBJ2-1; D gene uncertain. The CDR3 extends over 17 amino acids. Germline V gene data show CDR1 as LGHNA and CDR2 as YSLEER. V dropped 0 bases and J dropped 5 bases, with 17 bases sitting between them. The CDR3 region has the DNA TGCGCCAGCAGCCAAGATCGAGGCGCTAGATCAAACAATGAGCAGTTCTTC. Its translation: CASSQDRGARSNNEQFF.

The chain combines TRBV28 with TRBJ2-7; D is possibly TRBD1 (6 bases). V was clipped by 5 bases and J by 2 bases, with 13 bases between them. This CDR3 has 14 residues. Germline CDR1 and CDR2: MDHEN and SYDVKM. CDR3: CASSPTGTAYEQYF. CDR3 DNA sequence: TGTGCCAGCAGTCCAACAGGGACCGCCTACGAGCAGTACTTC.

The chain uses TRBV9 and TRBJ2-2; D unclear. Between the trimmed V and J ends, which lost 0 bases and 2 bases, there was a span of 5 bases. The V gene's germline CDR1 is SGDLS and CDR2 YYNGEE. CDR3 length: 14 residues. CDR3 in amino acids: CASSVASNTGELFF. The CDR3 DNA is TGTGCCAGCAGCGTAGCCTCCAACACCGGGGAGCTGTTTTTT.

The V call is TRBV7-3, the J call TRBJ2-5; 10 nucleotides align to TRBD1. This CDR3 contains 15 residues. Germline assignment: CDR1 SGHTA and CDR2 FQGTGA. Trimming took 4 bases from V and 4 from J; bases not matched to a gene: 6. CDR3: CASSSGRDRGETQYF. The CDR3 coding sequence is TGTGCCAGCAGCTCCGGACGGGACAGGGGAGAGACCCAGTACTTC.

The chain recombines TRBV6-5 with TRBJ2-3; 9 nucleotides align to TRBD1. Germline V gives CDR1 MNHEY, CDR2 SVGAGI. The CDR3 has 14 residues. Trimming cost V 6 bases and J 3 bases; bases outside gene matches: 4. The CDR3 loop is CASRPGQGTDTQYF. CDR3 bases: TGTGCCAGCAGACCCGGACAGGGGACAGATACGCAGTATTTT.

The V gene is TRBV11-3, the J gene TRBJ2-2, with 15 bases that match TRBD2. Germline loops: CDR1 SGHNT, CDR2 YENEEA. V trimming: 5 bases; J trimming: 8 bases; junction bases outside the gene matches: 9. The CDR3 totals 17 residues. The CDR3 reads CASSLIGLAGGSGELFF. The CDR3 DNA is TGTGCCAGCAGCCTAATCGGACTAGCGGGAGGGTCTGGGGAGCTGTTTTTT.

The chain uses TRBV7-2 and TRBJ1-3; D is possibly TRBD1 (6 bases). This CDR3 has 16 residues. Germline V gives CDR1 SGHTA, CDR2 FQGNSA. The ends were cut back, 5 bases at V and 2 bases at J, with 16 bases in the middle. CDR3 sequence reads: CASSPSGTLTGNTIYF. Written as DNA, the CDR3 is TGTGCCAGCAGCCCAAGCGGGACACTAACTGGAAACACCATATATTTT.

This clone was detected only once. The rearrangement joins TRBV5-1 to TRBJ2-5, with TRBD1 as a possible D gene (6 bases). V lost 3 bases to trimming and J lost 1 base, with 10 bases between them. Germline V gene sequence: CDR1 SGHRS, CDR2 YFSETQ. CDR3 length equals 14 residues. CDR3 DNA: TGCGCCAGCAGCTACCGGGACACCCAAGAGACCCAGTACTTC. Its protein product is CASSYRDTQETQYF.

This chain connects TRBV6-5 to TRBJ2-2, with D perhaps assigned TRBD1 or TRBD2 (6 bases each). Trimming shortened V by 10 bases and J by 0 bases, and 12 bases separated the two germline ends. CDR1 and CDR2 (germline): MNHEY, SVGAGI. The length of the CDR3 is 14 residues. Here the CDR3 DNA reads TGTGCCACCGGAGGGACAACGAACACCGGGGAGCTGTTTTTT. Translation: CATGGTTNTGELFF.

This clone was counted only a few times. This chain uses TRBV7-8 with TRBJ2-3; weak D call: TRBD1 (10 bases). Germline CDR1 reads SGHVS; CDR2 reads FQNEAQ. The CDR3 is 17 amino acids. V gave up 5 bases and J gave up 4 bases, with 22 bases separating them. The CDR3 sequence is CASSPRQGAGGSDTQYF. CDR3 nucleotide sequence: TGTGCCAGCAGCCCGCGACAGGGGGCGGGAGGGTCAGATACGCAGTATTTT.

The V gene is TRBV15, the J gene TRBJ1-5, with D tentatively TRBD1 (6 bases). The CDR3 is 13 residues long. V shed 5 bases and J shed 8 bases, with 13 bases lying between them. Germline V gene data show CDR1 as LNHNV and CDR2 as YYDKDF (reference sequence). The CDR3 region is CATSEQGGEPQHF. CDR3 nucleotide sequence: TGTGCCACCAGCGAACAGGGAGGGGAGCCCCAGCATTTT.

The J gene is TRBJ1-1, the V gene TRBV5-4; D call uncertain. CDR3 length equals 14 residues. Trimming left V 4 bases short and J 7 bases short, with 17 bases between. Germline values: CDR1 SGHNT, CDR2 YYREEE (reference sequence). CDR3 DNA sequence: TGTGCCAGCAGCCCCCCGGCGGCACTGGGTGAAGCTTTCTTT. Its translation: CASSPPAALGEAFF.

V is TRBV7-2 and J is TRBJ1-2, with 7 bases lining up with TRBD1. The CDR3 has 14 residues. In germline, CDR1 is SGHTA, CDR2 FQGNSA. With 5 bases clipped from V and 8 bases from J, the junction kept 11 bases outside the gene matches. The CDR3 DNA reads as TGTGCCAGCAGCGAAGACAGGGTAGTTGGGGGCTACACCTTC. Protein sequence: CASSEDRVVGGYTF.

The rearrangement links TRBV5-5 to TRBJ1-2, with TRBD1 as a possible D gene (5 bases). The CDR3 sequence is 14 residues long. Germline V gives CDR1 SGHKS, CDR2 YYEKEE (reference sequence). Trimming stripped 0 bases from V and 5 bases from J, with 11 bases between. The CDR3: CASSLVGASYGYTF. The CDR3 DNA reads as TGTGCCAGCAGCTTGGTTGGGGCAAGTTATGGCTACACCTTC.

This clone has a handful of counts. The chain joins TRBV19 to TRBJ2-2, with no clear D. V shed 5 bases and J shed 0 bases, with 7 bases lying between them. In germline, CDR1 is LNHDA, CDR2 SQIVND (reference sequence). The CDR3 has 14 residues. The CDR3 DNA reads TGTGCCAGTAGTCTGGGTACGAACACCGGGGAGCTGTTTTTT. The encoded protein is CASSLGTNTGELFF. Filled out from reference TRBV19 and TRBJ2-2, the complete variable domain reads DGGITQSPKYLFRKEGQNVTLSCEQNLNHDAMYWYRQDPGQGLRLIYYSQIVNDFQKGDIAEGYSVSREKKESFPLTVTSAQKNPTAFYLCASSLGTNTGELFFGEGSRLTVL.

The chain joins TRBV7-2 to TRBJ1-5, with a weak D call TRBD1 (5 bases). Germline values: CDR1 SGHTA, CDR2 FQGNSA. The CDR3 runs 14 residues. The germline V and J ends were trimmed by 5 bases and 4 bases, with 12 bases remaining between them. The CDR3 sequence: CASSLVAGNQPQHF. CDR3 nucleotides: TGTGCCAGCAGCCTCGTGGCAGGGAATCAGCCCCAGCATTTT.

This chain joins TRBV7-2 and TRBJ2-1, with D uncertain. The CDR3 is 13 amino acids. The V gene lost 5 bases and the J gene lost 9 bases, with 14 bases spanning the gap. CDR1 SGHTA and CDR2 FQGNSA come from the germline V gene. The CDR3 DNA is TGTGCCAGCAGCCCGGAGATGGTGGGTGAGCAGTTCTTC. Translating it yields CASSPEMVGEQFF.

The chain links TRBV28 to TRBJ2-2; 9 bases fit TRBD2. From germline, CDR1 is MDHEN and CDR2 SYDVKM. J lost 5 bases, V lost 5 bases, and 6 bases had no gene match. The CDR3 is made up of 15 amino acids. The CDR3 loop is CASSTTSGLTGELFF. CDR3 DNA: TGTGCCAGCAGTACCACTAGCGGGTTGACCGGGGAGCTGTTTTTT.

The table lists this clone with a count of one. The genes are TRBV7-3 and TRBJ2-1, with TRBD2 matching over 13 bases. J gave up 8 bases and V 5 bases, and 12 bases lay outside the gene matches. Germline V gene lookup returns CDR1 SGHTA and CDR2 FQGTGA. The CDR3 covers 17 residues. The CDR3 here is CASSLQPGLAGIDEQFF. The CDR3 DNA sequence: TGTGCCAGCAGCCTCCAACCGGGACTAGCGGGGATCGATGAGCAGTTCTTC.

About this clone: An end of the junction differs from the germline gene, which may be a read error. The chain couples TRBV5-1 to TRBJ2-1; a weak D match, TRBD2 (5 bases). The CDR3 is 15 amino acids. The germline gives CDR1 SGHRS, CDR2 YFSETQ. As DNA, the CDR3 is TGCGCCAGCGCCCTTCTGGCGGGTATCTACAGTGAGCAGTTCTTC. This gives the protein CASALLAGIYSEQFF.

The chain recombines TRBV30 with TRBJ2-7; no reliable D call. V dropped 0 bases and J dropped 6 bases, with 9 bases sitting between them. The CDR3 is 12 residues long. Germline CDR1 is GTSNPN and CDR2 is SVGIG (reference sequence). This CDR3 reads CAWSVGSPEQYF. The DNA for the CDR3 is TGTGCCTGGAGTGTTGGTAGTCCCGAGCAGTACTTC.

This clone was found once. The chain has TRBV12-5 and TRBJ2-7; tentatively, D is TRBD2 (5 bases). Germline assignment: CDR1 LGHNT and CDR2 FRNRAP. Between the trimmed V and J ends, which lost 0 bases and 2 bases, there was a span of 17 bases. This CDR3 is built from 17 residues. The CDR3 nucleotides read TGTGCTAGTGGTTTGGTCCCGTTTTGGCGGGTAACCTACGAGCAGTACTTC. Translating it yields CASGLVPFWRVTYEQYF.

The rearrangement uses TRBV29-1 and TRBJ1-1, with D possibly being TRBD1 (5 bases). The CDR3 consists of 12 residues. V gave up 6 bases and J gave up 5 bases, with 13 bases separating them. Germline-derived CDR1 and CDR2 are SQVTM and ANQGSEA. The CDR3 is CSVIGGGTEAFF. The CDR3 nucleotides read TGCAGCGTGATTGGCGGGGGGACTGAAGCTTTCTTT.

This clone was recorded once. The chain's CDR3 is CSASFVDTQYF. The CDR3 DNA sequence: TGCAGTGCTAGTTTCGTAGATACGCAGTATTTT. V usage is TRBV20-1 and J usage is TRBJ2-3; no firm D call. CDR1 is DFQATT and CDR2 is SNEGSKA in the germline V gene (reference sequence). With 3 bases removed from V and 5 bases from J, the gap between germline ends came to 6 bases. This CDR3 is 11 amino acids long.

V and J are TRBV28 and TRBJ2-2, with TRBD2 matching over 11 bases. The CDR3 loop spans 17 amino acids. Germline CDR1 reads MDHEN; CDR2 reads SYDVKM. With 7 bases clipped from V and 6 bases from J, the junction kept 13 bases outside the gene matches. The CDR3 DNA follows: TGTGCCAGCAATACCTGGAGGGCTAGCGGGAGGTCCGGGGAGCTGTTTTTT. As protein: CASNTWRASGRSGELFF. The whole variable domain, filled in from reference TRBV28 and TRBJ2-2, reads DVKVTQSSRYLVKRTGEKVFLECVQDMDHENMFWYRQDPGLGLRLIYFSYDVKMKEKGDIPEGYSVSREKKERFSLILESASTNQTSMYLCASNTWRASGRSGELFFGEGSRLTVL.